This T cell receptor (beta chain) was documented in a study of blood T cell repertoires in COVID-19. For the study at large: Spain, Italy and the United States supplied samples that represented acute and convalescent COVID-19.

V trimming: 3 bases; J trimming: 4 bases; junction bases outside the gene matches: 8. CDR1 and CDR2 (germline): SGHDT, YYEEEE. This CDR3 region has 15 residues. Only in-frame clones appear in the TCRdb table, and some are missing; sequencing was by immunoSEQ multiplex PCR. The sample lists about 140,000 clones; 81% were seen once. This TCR derives from a human donor in a cohort sampled during active COVID-19. The chain joins TRBV5-6 to TRBJ1-1; TRBD1 agrees at 8 bases. Sequencing was carried out using peripheral blood. CDR3 nucleotides: TGTGCCAGCAGCTATGGACAGGGATGGACCACTGAAGCTTTCTTT. Residues: CASSYGQGWTTEAFF.